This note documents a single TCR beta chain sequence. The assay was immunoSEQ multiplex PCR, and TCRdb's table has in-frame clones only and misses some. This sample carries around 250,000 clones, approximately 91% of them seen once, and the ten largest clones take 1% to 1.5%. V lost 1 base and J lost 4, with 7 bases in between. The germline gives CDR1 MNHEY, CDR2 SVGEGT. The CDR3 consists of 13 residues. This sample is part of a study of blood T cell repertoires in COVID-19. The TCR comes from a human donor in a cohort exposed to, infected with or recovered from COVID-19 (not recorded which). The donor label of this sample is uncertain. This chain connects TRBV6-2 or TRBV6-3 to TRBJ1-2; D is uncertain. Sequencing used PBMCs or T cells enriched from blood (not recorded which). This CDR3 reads CASSYFSVYGYTF. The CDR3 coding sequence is TGTGCCAGCAGTTACTTTAGCGTCTATGGCTACACCTTC.